Presented here are 12 T cell receptor beta chains from one specimen sequenced in a study of spatial heterogeneity in lung cancer (dated by TCRdb to the late 2010s). The protocol used for the library was 5' RACE. The reads were generated on a NextSeq 500. TCRdb reanalyzed the raw reads on its own, using fastp at Q25 for trimming and MiXCR for clone calling, and kept in-frame beta chains. Under each unique CDR3 protein, matching rows form one entry showing the most common genes and DNA. Counted in this sample were under 9,000 distinct CDR3 sequences; less than 15% of them appeared once. Of the sample, approximately 8.1% is held by the ten largest clones. Read against the paper, the sample's time point label means: sample taken at primary tumor resection. Their antigen targets remain unknown. Points the paper makes about the study in general: The tumor nonsynonymous mutation count correlated with the number of expanded intratumoral alpha and beta TCRs.

The source was lung tumor tissue, collected at surgery. The receptor set was obtained from a male donor with early-stage non-small cell lung cancer.

This clonotype has at least ten counts. Being off target in a library aimed at alpha chains, this beta chain has a size of little meaning. This chain uses TRBV6-6 with TRBJ2-7; D possibly uses TRBD1 or TRBD2 (6 bases each). With 2 bases removed from V and 4 bases from J, the gap between germline ends came to 9 bases. In germline, CDR1 is MNHNY, CDR2 SVGAGI (reference sequence). The length of the CDR3 is 13 residues. The DNA for the CDR3 is TGTGCCAGCAGTTACGGGGGGCAATACGAGCAGTACGTC. Its protein product is CASSYGGQYEQYV.

By its share, this clonotype is medium-sized. A library made for alpha chains picked up this beta chain off target, so its size means little. V and J are TRBV5-4 and TRBJ2-3; D call uncertain. Trimming stripped 5 bases from V and 5 bases from J, with 18 bases between. This CDR3 region has 15 residues. Germline V gene lookup returns CDR1 SGHNT and CDR2 YYREEE (reference sequence). The CDR3 loop is CASSLPGLGRDTQYF. DNA of the CDR3: TGTGCCAGCAGTCTACCGGGCCTTGGAAGAGATACGCAGTATTTT.

Comment on this clonotype: In a library made to pick up alpha chains, this beta chain is a stray read with a size that means little. The chain carries TRBV7-3 and TRBJ1-1; D call uncertain. The germline V and J ends were trimmed by 2 bases and 6 bases, with 13 bases remaining between them. CDR3 length: 14 residues. Germline CDR1 is SGHTA and CDR2 is FQGTGA. In DNA, the CDR3 is TGTGCCAGCAGCTTATACCCTTGGGCAGCTGAAGCTTTCTTT. This encodes CASSLYPWAAEAFF.

The sample holds many counts of this clonotype. Being off target in a library aimed at alpha chains, this beta chain has a size of little meaning. This chain uses TRBV3-1 with TRBJ1-6; D is unclear. Germline lookup yields CDR1 LGHDT and CDR2 YNNKEL (reference sequence). This CDR3 is 13 amino acids long. Trimming cost V 3 bases and J 9 bases, with 9 bases left between them. The CDR3 DNA reads as TGTGCCAGCAGCCAGGGTTGGAGTTCACCCCTCCACTTT. Amino acids: CASSQGWSSPLHF.

This clonotype rates as medium-sized (0.01 to 0.1%). The library was built for alpha chains, so this beta chain is an off-target read and its size means little. Here the CDR3 reads CSANVQGNQPQHF. CDR3 coding DNA: TGCAGTGCTAACGTCCAGGGCAATCAGCCCCAGCATTTT. The chain uses TRBV20-1 and TRBJ1-5; D unclear. There are 13 residues in the CDR3. Deletions cut 4 bases from V and 2 bases from J, with 9 bases between. Germline assignment: CDR1 DFQATT and CDR2 SNEGSKA (reference sequence).

This clonotype was observed at least ten times. This beta chain is a stray read from a library made for alpha chains; its abundance is not meaningful. The chain has TRBV7-2 and TRBJ1-2, with a possible D match to TRBD1 (5 bases). This CDR3 comprises 15 residues. Trimming took 6 bases from V and 0 from J, leaving 14 bases between them. Germline assignment: CDR1 SGHTA and CDR2 FQGNSA. The CDR3 DNA reads TGTGCCAGCAGTCTTGGACACGGAGCTAACTATGGCTACACCTTC. Translated, it gives CASSLGHGANYGYTF.

This clonotype has ten or more counts. This beta chain slipped into a library made for alpha chains as a stray read, so its size is not meaningful. This rearrangement joins TRBV11-3 to TRBJ2-2, with D tentatively TRBD1 or TRBD2 (5 bases each). This CDR3 comprises 16 residues. V was trimmed by 5 bases and J by 0 bases, leaving 13 bases between them. Germline V gives CDR1 SGHNT, CDR2 YENEEA. Here the CDR3 DNA reads TGTGCCAGCAGCCCCGGGGCGGGCGCGAACACCGGGGAGCTGTTTTTT. Amino acids: CASSPGAGANTGELFF.

This clonotype was counted at least ten times. In a library made to pick up alpha chains, this beta chain is a stray read with a size that means little. This sequence joins TRBV6-5 and TRBJ2-3; 10 positions agree with TRBD2. Trimming removed 6 bases from V and 0 bases from J; junction bases left unmatched: 6. Germline values: CDR1 MNHEY, CDR2 SVGAGI. The CDR3 spans 16 residues. The CDR3 nucleotides read TGTGCCAGCAGCCGCGGACTAGCGGCTAGCACAGATACGCAGTATTTT. Protein sequence: CASSRGLAASTDTQYF.

This clonotype occurred many times. Little can be read into the size of this beta chain, an off-target read in a library designed for alpha chains. The gene calls are TRBV27 and TRBJ1-4; 10 bases fit TRBD1. Germline values: CDR1 MNHEY, CDR2 SMNVEV (reference sequence). J was trimmed by 8 bases and V by 3 bases; bases with no gene match: 6. The CDR3 contains 15 residues. CDR3 region: CASSLQGTGAEKLFF. For the CDR3, the DNA is TGTGCCAGCAGTTTGCAAGGGACAGGGGCCGAAAAACTGTTTTTT. The whole variable domain, filled in from reference TRBV27 and TRBJ1-4, reads EAQVTQNPRYLITVTGKKLTVTCSQNMNHEYMSWYRQDPGLGLRQIYYSMNVEVTDKGDVPEGYKVSRKEKRNFPLILESPSPNQTSLYFCASSLQGTGAEKLFFGSGTQLSVL.

Of note for this clonotype: This beta chain came through as a stray read in a library set up for alpha chains, and its size says little. The chain uses TRBV6-2 or TRBV6-3 and TRBJ2-4, with 14 bases fitting TRBD2. There are 19 residues in the CDR3. Germline values: CDR1 MNHEY, CDR2 SVGEGT. V lost 0 bases and J lost 4; bases outside the gene matches: 8. As DNA, the CDR3 is TGTGCCAGCAGTTACTCGACGTGGACTAGCGGGAGGTCTAAAAACATTCAGTACTTC. This translates into CASSYSTWTSGRSKNIQYF.

For this clonotype: Found in a library prepared for alpha chains, this beta chain is an off-target read, and its abundance has little meaning. The chain links TRBV19 to TRBJ1-2; D is undetermined. Germline V gene sequence: CDR1 LNHDA, CDR2 SQIVND (reference sequence). Trimming removed 1 base from V and 4 bases from J, with 13 bases in between. The CDR3 loop spans 15 amino acids. The CDR3 region has the DNA TGTGCCAGTAGTATAGGAGGAGGACGGACCTATGGCTACACCTTC. It specifies CASSIGGGRTYGYTF. Full variable domain (rest looked up from reference TRBV19 and TRBJ1-2): DGGITQSPKYLFRKEGQNVTLSCEQNLNHDAMYWYRQDPGQGLRLIYYSQIVNDFQKGDIAEGYSVSREKKESFPLTVTSAQKNPTAFYLCASSIGGGRTYGYTFGSGTRLTVV.

This clonotype was seen a few times. A library prepared for alpha chains yielded this beta chain as an off-target read; its size is of little meaning. The chain has TRBV28 and TRBJ2-1; D assignment may be TRBD1 or TRBD2 (5 bases each). The germline CDR1 and CDR2 sequences are MDHEN and SYDVKM. V gave up 3 bases and J gave up 7 bases, with 10 bases separating them. This CDR3 is 13 amino acids long. Here the CDR3 reads CASSFGGRNEQFF. The CDR3 bases are TGTGCCAGCAGTTTTGGGGGAAGGAATGAGCAGTTCTTC.